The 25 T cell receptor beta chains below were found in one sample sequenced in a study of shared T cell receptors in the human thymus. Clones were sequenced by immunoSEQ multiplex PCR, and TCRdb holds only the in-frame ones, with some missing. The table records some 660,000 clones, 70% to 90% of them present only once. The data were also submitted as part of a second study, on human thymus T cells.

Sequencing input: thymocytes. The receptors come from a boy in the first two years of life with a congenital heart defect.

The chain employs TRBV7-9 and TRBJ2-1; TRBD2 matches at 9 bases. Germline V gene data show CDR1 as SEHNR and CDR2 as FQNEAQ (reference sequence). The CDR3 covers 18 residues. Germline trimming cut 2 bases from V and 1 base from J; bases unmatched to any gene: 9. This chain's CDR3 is CASSLQRGGGASYNEQFF. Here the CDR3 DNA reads TGTGCCAGCAGCTTACAGAGAGGCGGGGGGGCGTCCTACAATGAGCAGTTCTTC.

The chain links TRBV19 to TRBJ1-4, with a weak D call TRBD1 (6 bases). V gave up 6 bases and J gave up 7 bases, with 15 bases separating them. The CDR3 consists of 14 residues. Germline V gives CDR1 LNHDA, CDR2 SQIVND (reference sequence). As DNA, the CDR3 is TGTGCCAGTAGCCCCGGGACATTTCCTGAAAAACTGTTTTTT. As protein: CASSPGTFPEKLFF.

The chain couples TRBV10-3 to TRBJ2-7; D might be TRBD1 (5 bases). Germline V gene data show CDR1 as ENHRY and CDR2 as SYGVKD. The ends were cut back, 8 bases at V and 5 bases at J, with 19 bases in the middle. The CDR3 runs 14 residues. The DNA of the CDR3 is TGTGCCATCCCAGGGCAGGAGCATTACCACGAGCAGTACTTC. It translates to CAIPGQEHYHEQYF.

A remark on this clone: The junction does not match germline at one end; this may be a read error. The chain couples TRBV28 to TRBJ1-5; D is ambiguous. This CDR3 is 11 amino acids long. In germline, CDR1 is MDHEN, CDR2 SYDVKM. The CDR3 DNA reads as TGTGCCAGCAGTTTTTCCGCGAGGCTAAATTTT. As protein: CASSFSARLNF.

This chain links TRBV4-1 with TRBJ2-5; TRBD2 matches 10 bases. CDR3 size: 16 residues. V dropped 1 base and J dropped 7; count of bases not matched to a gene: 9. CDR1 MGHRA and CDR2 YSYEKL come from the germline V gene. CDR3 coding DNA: TGCGCCAGCAGCCAAGTTGGAGCGGGGGGGCGAGGGACCCAGTACTTC. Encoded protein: CASSQVGAGGRGTQYF.

The CDR3 DNA follows: TGTGCCAGCAGCTTACGACTAGCAGGGGCGAGGGACTACGAGCAGTACTTC. Encoded protein: CASSLRLAGARDYEQYF. The chain links TRBV7-8 to TRBJ2-7; tentatively, D is TRBD2 (7 bases). There are 17 residues in the CDR3. Germline V lookup: CDR1 SGHVS, CDR2 FQNEAQ. Deletions cut 2 bases from V and 3 bases from J, with 20 bases between.

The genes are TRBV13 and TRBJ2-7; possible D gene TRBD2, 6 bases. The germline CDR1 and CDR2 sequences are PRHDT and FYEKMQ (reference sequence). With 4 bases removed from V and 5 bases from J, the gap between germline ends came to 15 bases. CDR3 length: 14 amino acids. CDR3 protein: CASSSTRDSHEQYF. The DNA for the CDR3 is TGTGCCAGCAGCTCGACGCGGGACTCACACGAGCAGTACTTC. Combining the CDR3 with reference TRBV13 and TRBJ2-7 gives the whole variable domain AAGVIQSPRHLIKEKRETATLKCYPIPRHDTVYWYQQGPGQDPQFLISFYEKMQSDKGSIPDRFSAQQFSDYHSELNMSSLELGDSALYFCASSSTRDSHEQYFGPGTRLTVT.

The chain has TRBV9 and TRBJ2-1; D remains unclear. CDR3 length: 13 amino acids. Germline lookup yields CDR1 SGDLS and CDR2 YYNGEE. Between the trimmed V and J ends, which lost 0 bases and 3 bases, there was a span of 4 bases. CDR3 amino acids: CASSVGSYNEQFF. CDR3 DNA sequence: TGTGCCAGCAGCGTAGGCAGCTACAATGAGCAGTTCTTC.

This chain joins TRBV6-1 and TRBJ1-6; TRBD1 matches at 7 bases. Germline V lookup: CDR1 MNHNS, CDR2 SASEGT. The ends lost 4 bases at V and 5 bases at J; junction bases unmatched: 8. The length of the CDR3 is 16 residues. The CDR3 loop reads CASSALTGLDNSPLHF. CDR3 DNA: TGTGCCAGCAGTGCTCTGACAGGGTTGGATAATTCACCCCTCCACTTT.

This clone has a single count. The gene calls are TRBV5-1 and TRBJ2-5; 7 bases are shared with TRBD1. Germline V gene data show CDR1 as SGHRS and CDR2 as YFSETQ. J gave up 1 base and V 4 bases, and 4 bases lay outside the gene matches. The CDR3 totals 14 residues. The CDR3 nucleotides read TGCGCCAGCAGCACCCGACAGGGCCAAGAGACCCAGTACTTC. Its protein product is CASSTRQGQETQYF.

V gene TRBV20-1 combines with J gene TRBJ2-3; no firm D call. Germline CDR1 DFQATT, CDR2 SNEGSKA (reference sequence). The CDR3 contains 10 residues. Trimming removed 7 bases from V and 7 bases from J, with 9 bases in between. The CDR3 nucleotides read TGCAGTGTTAGCCTTAATACGCAGTATTTT. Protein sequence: CSVSLNTQYF.

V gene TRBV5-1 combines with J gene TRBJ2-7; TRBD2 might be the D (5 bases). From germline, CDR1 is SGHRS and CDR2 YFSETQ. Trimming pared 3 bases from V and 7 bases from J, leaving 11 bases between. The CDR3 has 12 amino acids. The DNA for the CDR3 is TGCGCCAGCAGCTCAGGAGGATGTGAGCAGTACTTC. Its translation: CASSSGGCEQYF. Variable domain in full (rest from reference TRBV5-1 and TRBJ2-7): KAGVTQTPRYLIKTRGQQVTLSCSPISGHRSVSWYQQTPGQGLQFLFEYFSETQRNKGNFPGRFSGRQFSNSRSEMNVSTLELGDSALYLCASSSGGCEQYFGPGTRLTVT.

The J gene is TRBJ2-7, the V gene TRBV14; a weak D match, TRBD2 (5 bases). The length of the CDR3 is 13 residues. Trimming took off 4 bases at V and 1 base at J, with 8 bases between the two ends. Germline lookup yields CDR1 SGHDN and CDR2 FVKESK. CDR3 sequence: CASSLWESYEQYF. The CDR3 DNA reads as TGTGCCAGCAGCCTTTGGGAGTCCTACGAGCAGTACTTC.

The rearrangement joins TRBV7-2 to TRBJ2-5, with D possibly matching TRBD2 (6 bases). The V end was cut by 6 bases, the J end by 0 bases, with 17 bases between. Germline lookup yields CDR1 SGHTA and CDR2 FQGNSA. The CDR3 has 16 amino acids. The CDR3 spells CASRSNGGRDQETQYF. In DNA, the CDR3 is TGTGCCAGCAGATCAAACGGGGGTAGGGACCAAGAGACCCAGTACTTC.

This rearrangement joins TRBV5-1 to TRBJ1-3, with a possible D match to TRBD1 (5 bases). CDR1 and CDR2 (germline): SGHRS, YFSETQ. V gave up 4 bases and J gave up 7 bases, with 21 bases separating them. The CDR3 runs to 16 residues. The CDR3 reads CASSQGPGKGANTIYF. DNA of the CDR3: TGCGCCAGCAGCCAGGGTCCGGGTAAGGGTGCGAACACCATATATTTT.

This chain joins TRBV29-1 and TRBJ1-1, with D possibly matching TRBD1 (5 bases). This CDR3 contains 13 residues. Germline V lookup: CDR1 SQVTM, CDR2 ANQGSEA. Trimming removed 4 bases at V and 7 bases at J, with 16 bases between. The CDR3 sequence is CSVARSGVGEAFF. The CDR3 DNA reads TGCAGCGTTGCCCGGTCGGGGGTTGGTGAAGCTTTCTTT.

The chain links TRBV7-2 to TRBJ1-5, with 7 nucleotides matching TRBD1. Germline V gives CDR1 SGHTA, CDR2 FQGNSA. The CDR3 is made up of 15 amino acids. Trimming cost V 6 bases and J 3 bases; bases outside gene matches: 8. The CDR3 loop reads CASSLHQGDNQPQHF. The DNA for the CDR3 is TGTGCCAGCAGTCTTCACCAGGGGGACAATCAGCCCCAGCATTTT.

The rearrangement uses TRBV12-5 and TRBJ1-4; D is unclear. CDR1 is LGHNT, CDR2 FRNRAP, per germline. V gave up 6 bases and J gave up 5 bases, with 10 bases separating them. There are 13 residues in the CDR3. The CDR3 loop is CASGPYSNEKLFF. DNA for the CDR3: TGTGCTAGTGGCCCTTATTCGAATGAAAAACTGTTTTTT.

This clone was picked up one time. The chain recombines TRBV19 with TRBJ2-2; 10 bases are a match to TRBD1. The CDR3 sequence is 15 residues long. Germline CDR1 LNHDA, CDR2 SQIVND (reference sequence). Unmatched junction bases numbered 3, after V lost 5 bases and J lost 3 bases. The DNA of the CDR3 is TGTGCCAGTAGTCTGGGACAGGGGTACACCGGGGAGCTGTTTTTT. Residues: CASSLGQGYTGELFF. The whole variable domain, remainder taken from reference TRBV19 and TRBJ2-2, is DGGITQSPKYLFRKEGQNVTLSCEQNLNHDAMYWYRQDPGQGLRLIYYSQIVNDFQKGDIAEGYSVSREKKESFPLTVTSAQKNPTAFYLCASSLGQGYTGELFFGEGSRLTVL.

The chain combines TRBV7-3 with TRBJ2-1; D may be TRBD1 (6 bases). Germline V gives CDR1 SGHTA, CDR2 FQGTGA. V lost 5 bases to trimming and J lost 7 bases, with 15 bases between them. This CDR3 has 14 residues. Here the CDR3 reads CASSLSGGGNEQFF. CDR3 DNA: TGTGCCAGCAGCCTTTCTGGGGGCGGGAATGAGCAGTTCTTC. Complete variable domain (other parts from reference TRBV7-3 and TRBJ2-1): GAGVSQTPSNKVTEKGKYVELRCDPISGHTALYWYRQSLGQGPEFLIYFQGTGAADDSGLPNDRFFAVRPEGSVSTLKIQRTERGDSAVYLCASSLSGGGNEQFFGPGTRLTVL.

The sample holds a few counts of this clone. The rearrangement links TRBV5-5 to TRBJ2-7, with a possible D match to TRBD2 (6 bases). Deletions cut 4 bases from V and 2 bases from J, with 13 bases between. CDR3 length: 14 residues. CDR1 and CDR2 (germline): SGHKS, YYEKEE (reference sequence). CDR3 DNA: TGTGCCAGCAGCCCCGGGACTTTAGCCTACGAGCAGTACTTC. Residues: CASSPGTLAYEQYF.

The CDR3 sequence is CASSGAGDNEQFF. CDR3 sequence (DNA): TGTGCCAGCAGCGGGGCGGGCGACAATGAGCAGTTCTTC. The rearrangement uses TRBV9 and TRBJ2-1, with D possibly being TRBD2 (5 bases). V was trimmed by 3 bases and J by 5 bases, leaving 9 bases between them. Germline CDR1 is SGDLS and CDR2 is YYNGEE. This CDR3 contains 13 residues. Supplemented by reference TRBV9 and TRBJ2-1, the full variable domain reads DSGVTQTPKHLITATGQRVTLRCSPRSGDLSVYWYQQSLDQGLQFLIQYYNGEERAKGNILERFSAQQFPDLHSELNLSSLELGDSALYFCASSGAGDNEQFFGPGTRLTVL.

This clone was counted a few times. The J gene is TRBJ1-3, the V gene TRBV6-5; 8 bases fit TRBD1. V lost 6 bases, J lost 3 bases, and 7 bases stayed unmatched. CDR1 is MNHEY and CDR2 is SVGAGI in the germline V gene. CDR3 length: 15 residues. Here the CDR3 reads CASRPQGASGNTIYF. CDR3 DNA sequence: TGTGCCAGCAGGCCCCAGGGGGCGAGTGGAAACACCATATATTTT.

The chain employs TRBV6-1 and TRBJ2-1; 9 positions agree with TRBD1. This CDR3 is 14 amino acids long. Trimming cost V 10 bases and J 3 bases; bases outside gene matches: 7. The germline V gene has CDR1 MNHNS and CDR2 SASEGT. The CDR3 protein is CATLGTGLYNEQFF. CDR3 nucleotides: TGTGCCACATTAGGGACAGGGCTCTACAATGAGCAGTTCTTC.

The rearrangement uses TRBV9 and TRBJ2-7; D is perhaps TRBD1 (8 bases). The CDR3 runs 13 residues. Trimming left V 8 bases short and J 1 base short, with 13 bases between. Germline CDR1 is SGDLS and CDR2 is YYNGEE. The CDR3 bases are TGTGCCAGTAACAGGGGGGGGTCCTACGAGCAGTACTTC. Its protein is CASNRGGSYEQYF.